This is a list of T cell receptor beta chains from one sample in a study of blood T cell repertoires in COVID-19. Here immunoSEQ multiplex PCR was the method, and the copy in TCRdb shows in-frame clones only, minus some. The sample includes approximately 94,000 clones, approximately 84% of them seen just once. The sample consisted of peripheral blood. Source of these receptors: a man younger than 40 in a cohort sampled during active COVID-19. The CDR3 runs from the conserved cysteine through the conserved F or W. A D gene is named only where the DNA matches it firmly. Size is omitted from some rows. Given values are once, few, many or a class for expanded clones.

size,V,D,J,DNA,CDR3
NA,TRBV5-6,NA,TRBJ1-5,TGTGCCAGCAGCTTGTTCTACGGAGGTCAGCCCCAGCATTTT,CASSLFYGGQPQHF
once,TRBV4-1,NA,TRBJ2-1,TGCGCCAGCAGCCAAGGTCCAACGTCAGGGTACCCCAATGAGCAGTTCTTC,CASSQGPTSGYPNEQFF
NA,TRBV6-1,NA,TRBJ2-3,TGTGCCAGCAGGGATACTAGCTCCTTTTCAGATACGCAGTATTTT,CASRDTSSFSDTQYF
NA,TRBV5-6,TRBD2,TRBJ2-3,TGTGCCAGCAGCCCGACTAGCTTCCCAGATACGCAGTATTTT,CASSPTSFPDTQYF
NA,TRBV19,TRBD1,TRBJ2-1,TGTGCCAGTAGTGAGAAACAGGGGACAGATGAGCAGTTCTTC,CASSEKQGTDEQFF
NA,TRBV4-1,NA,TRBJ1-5,TGCGCCAGCAGCCAAGTTGCGGGGGACAATCAGCCCCAGCATTTT,CASSQVAGDNQPQHF
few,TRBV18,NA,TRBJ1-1,TGTGCCAGCTCAAACCGGGGGGGCCACACTGAAGCTTTCTTT,CASSNRGGHTEAFF
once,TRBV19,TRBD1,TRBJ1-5,TGTGCCAGCAGTATACCCGGTGAGGGACAGAATCAGCCCCAGCATTTT,CASSIPGEGQNQPQHF
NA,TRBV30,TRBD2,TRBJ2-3,TGTGCCTGGATTGCCGGACTAGCGGCCACAGATACGCAGTATTTT,CAWIAGLAATDTQYF
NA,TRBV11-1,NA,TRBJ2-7,TGTGCCAGCAGCTTAGCTAATACCTACGAGCAGTACTTC,CASSLANTYEQYF
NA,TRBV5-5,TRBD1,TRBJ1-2,TGTGCCAGCAGCTTGGAGAGGGGGCTTGGCTACACCTTC,CASSLERGLGYTF
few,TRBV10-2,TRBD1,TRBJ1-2,TGCGCCAGCAGTGCCCCCGACAGGGCCCTCTATGGCTACACCTTC,CASSAPDRALYGYTF
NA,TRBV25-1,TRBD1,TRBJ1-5,TGTGCCAGCAGTGTACAGGGGGCGGGGCAGCCCCAGCATTTT,CASSVQGAGQPQHF
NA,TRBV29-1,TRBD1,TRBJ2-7,TGCAGCGTTCTTGGACAGGCGAGCTCCTACGAGCAGTACTTC,CSVLGQASSYEQYF
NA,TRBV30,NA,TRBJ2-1,TGTGCCTGGAGTCCGGGGGGCCCACGGATCAATGAGCAGTTCTTC,CAWSPGGPRINEQFF
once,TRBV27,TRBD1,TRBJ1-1,TGTGCCAGCAACCAGGGGGCAGGGGTAGGGAACACTGAAGCTTTCTTT,CASNQGAGVGNTEAFF
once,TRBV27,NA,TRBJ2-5,TGTGCCAGCAGTTTAGAGGGAAGAGGGACCCAGTACTTC,CASSLEGRGTQYF
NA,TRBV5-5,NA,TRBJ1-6,TGTGCCAGCAGCTTGGTTTCAGGGAACAATAATTCACCCCTCCACTTT,CASSLVSGNNNSPLHF
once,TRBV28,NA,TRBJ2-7,TGTGCCAGCAGTTCTACTGGCTACGAGCAGTACTTC,CASSSTGYEQYF
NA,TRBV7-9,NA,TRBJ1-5,TGTGCCAGCAGCTTAGGGGGTAGTGTGGAGGGTCAGCCCCAGCATTTT,CASSLGGSVEGQPQHF
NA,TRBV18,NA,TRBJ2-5,TGTGCCAGCTCACCGCTAGGCGCTGGAGAGACCCAGTACTTC,CASSPLGAGETQYF
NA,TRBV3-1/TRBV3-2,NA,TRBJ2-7,TGTGCCAGCAGCATAGGGGTCCACTACGAGCAGTACTTC,CASSIGVHYEQYF
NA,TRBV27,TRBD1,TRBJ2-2,TGTGCCAGCAGTCCGGACAGGGTCATGGGTACGAACACCGGGGAGCTGTTTTTT,CASSPDRVMGTNTGELFF
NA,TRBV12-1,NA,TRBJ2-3,TGTGCCAGCAGCTCAATAGGGGTTAGACCATCGTTAGATACGCAGTATTTT,CASSSIGVRPSLDTQYF
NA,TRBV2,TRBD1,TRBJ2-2,TGTGCCAGCAGTTGGACAGGGTTAGTCGGGGAGCTGTTTTTT,CASSWTGLVGELFF
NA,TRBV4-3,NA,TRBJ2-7,TGCGCCAGCAGCCAAGGTACGGGACTCCCCCCCTACGAGCAGTACTTC,CASSQGTGLPPYEQYF
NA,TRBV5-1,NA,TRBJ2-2,TGCGCCAGCAACCTGGCGGAGAGGAACACCGGGGAGCTGTTTTTT,CASNLAERNTGELFF
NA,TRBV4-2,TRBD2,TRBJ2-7,TGTGCCAGCAGCCAAGTTTCTAGCGGGGGGACCTACGAGCAGTACTTC,CASSQVSSGGTYEQYF
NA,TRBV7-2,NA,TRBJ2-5,TGTGCCAGCAACAGCGGCCAAGAGACCCAGTACTTC,CASNSGQETQYF
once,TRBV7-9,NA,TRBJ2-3,TGTGCCAGCAGCCCCACCGGGAGCACAGATACGCAGTATTTT,CASSPTGSTDTQYF
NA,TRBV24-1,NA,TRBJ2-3,TGTGCCACCAGTGACCCCTCCACAGATACGCAGTATTTT,CATSDPSTDTQYF
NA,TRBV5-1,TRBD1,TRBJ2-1,TGCGCCAGCAGCCCGACAGGGGTATACAATGAGCAGTTCTTC,CASSPTGVYNEQFF
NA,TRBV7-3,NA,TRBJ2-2,TGTGCCAGCAGCTCGTCCCTGACCGGGGAGCTGTTTTTT,CASSSSLTGELFF
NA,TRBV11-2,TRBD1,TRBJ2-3,TGTGCCAGCAGCTTGGGCCGGACAGGGGGCACAGATACGCAGTATTTT,CASSLGRTGGTDTQYF
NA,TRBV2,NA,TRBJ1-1,TGTGCCAGCAGTGAAGCCTCAGGGGCGAACACTGAAGCTTTCTTT,CASSEASGANTEAFF
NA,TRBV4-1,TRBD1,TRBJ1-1,TGCGCCAGCAGCGAAGGGGGCGCGGACACTGAAGCTTTCTTT,CASSEGGADTEAFF
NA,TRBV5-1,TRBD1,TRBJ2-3,TGCGCCAGCAGCTCGCTGACAGGGGAGGATACGCAGTATTTT,CASSSLTGEDTQYF
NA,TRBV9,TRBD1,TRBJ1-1,TGTGCCAGCAGCGTAGCTCCAGGGGGCGGTGGAACTGAAGCTTTCTTT,CASSVAPGGGGTEAFF
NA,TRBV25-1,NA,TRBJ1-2,TGTGCCAGCAGTGCCCGGACAGCCTCTAACTATGGCTACACCTTC,CASSARTASNYGYTF